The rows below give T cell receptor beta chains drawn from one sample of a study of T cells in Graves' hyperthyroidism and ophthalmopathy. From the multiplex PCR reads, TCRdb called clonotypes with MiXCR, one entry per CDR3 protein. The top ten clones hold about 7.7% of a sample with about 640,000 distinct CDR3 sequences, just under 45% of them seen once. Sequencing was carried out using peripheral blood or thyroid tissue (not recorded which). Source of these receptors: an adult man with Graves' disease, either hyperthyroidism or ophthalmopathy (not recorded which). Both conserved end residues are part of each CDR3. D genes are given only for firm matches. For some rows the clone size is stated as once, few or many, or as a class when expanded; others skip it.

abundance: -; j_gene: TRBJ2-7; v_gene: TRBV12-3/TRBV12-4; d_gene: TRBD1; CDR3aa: CASLRTGGNEQYF; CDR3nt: TGTGCCAGCCTAAGGACAGGGGGCAACGAGCAGTACTTC
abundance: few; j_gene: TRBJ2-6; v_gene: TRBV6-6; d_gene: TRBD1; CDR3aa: CASNSGTGGSGANVLTF; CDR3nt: TGTGCCAGCAATTCCGGGACAGGGGGCTCTGGGGCCAACGTCCTGACTTTC
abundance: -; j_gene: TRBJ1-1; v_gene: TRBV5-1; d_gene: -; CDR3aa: CASSLSAEKTEAFF; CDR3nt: TGCGCCAGCAGCTTGTCCGCAGAAAAGACTGAAGCTTTCTTT
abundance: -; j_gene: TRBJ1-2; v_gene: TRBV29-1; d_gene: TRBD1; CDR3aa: CSVGQGVYGYTF; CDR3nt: TGCAGCGTGGGACAGGGGGTCTATGGCTACACCTTC
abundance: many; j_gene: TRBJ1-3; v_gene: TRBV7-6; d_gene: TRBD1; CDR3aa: CASSPTGAGNTIYF; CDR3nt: TGTGCCAGCAGCCCTACAGGGGCTGGAAACACCATATATTTT
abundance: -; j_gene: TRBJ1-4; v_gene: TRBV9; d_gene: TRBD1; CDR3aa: CASSAGQTNEKLFF; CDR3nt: TGTGCCAGCAGCGCGGGACAGACAAATGAAAAACTGTTTTTT
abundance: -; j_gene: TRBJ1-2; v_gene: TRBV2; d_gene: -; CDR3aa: CASSSSGLDGYTF; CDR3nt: TGTGCCAGCAGTTCATCAGGGTTGGACGGCTACACCTTC
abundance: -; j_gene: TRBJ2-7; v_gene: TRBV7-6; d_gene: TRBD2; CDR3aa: CASSHGGAGYEQYF; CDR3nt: TGTGCCAGCAGCCACGGGGGGGCCGGGTACGAGCAGTACTTC
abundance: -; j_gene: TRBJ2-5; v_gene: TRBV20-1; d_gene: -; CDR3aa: CSARDTSQAGPQYF; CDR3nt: TGCAGTGCTAGAGATACGAGCCAAGCCGGGCCCCAGTACTTC
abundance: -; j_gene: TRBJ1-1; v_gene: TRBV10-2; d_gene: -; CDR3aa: CASKYTSMNTEAFF; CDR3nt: TGCGCCAGCAAGTACACCTCAATGAACACTGAAGCTTTCTTT
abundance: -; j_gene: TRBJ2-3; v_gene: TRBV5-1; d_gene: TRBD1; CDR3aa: CASSFGQGPDTQYF; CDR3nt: TGCGCCAGCAGCTTTGGACAGGGGCCAGATACGCAGTATTTT
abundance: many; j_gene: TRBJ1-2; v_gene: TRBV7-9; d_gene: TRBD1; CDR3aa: CASTLRQGANYGYTF; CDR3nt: TGTGCCAGCACCCTACGACAGGGAGCTAACTATGGCTACACCTTC
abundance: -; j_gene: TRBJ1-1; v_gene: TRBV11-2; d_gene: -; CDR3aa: CASRPDRDTEAFF; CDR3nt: TGTGCCAGCAGACCCGACCGAGACACTGAAGCTTTCTTT
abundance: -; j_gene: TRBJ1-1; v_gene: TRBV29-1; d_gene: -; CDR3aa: CSTGESAFF; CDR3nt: TGCAGCACCGGGGAGTCAGCTTTCTTT
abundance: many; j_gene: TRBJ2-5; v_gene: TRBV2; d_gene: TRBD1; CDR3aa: CASSAGQGSGGTQYF; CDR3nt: TGTGCCAGCAGCGCAGGACAGGGCAGCGGCGGGACCCAGTACTTC
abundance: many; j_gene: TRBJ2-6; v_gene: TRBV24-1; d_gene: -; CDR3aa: CATSDPASPRDSGANVLTF; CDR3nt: TGTGCCACCAGTGATCCCGCGTCTCCCAGAGACTCTGGGGCCAACGTCCTGACTTTC
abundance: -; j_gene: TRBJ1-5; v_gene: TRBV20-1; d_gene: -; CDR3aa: CSARDFQGQPQHF; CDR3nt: TGCAGTGCTAGAGATTTCCAAGGTCAGCCCCAGCATTTT
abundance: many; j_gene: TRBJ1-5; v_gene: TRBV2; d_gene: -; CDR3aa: CASSPLGRGNQPQHF; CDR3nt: TGTGCCAGCAGTCCCCTCGGGAGGGGAAATCAGCCCCAGCATTTT
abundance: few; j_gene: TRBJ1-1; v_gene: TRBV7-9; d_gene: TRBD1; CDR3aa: CASGLGQQMVPTEAFF; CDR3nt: TGTGCCAGCGGATTGGGACAGCAGATGGTACCTACTGAAGCTTTCTTT
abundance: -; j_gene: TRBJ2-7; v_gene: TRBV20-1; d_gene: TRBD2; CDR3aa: CSARDTSGSINEQYF; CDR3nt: TGCAGTGCTAGAGATACTAGCGGGAGTATCAACGAGCAGTACTTC
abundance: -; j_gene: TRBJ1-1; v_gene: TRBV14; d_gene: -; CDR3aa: CASSQAERAFF; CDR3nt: TGTGCCAGCAGCCAAGCCGAGAGAGCTTTCTTT
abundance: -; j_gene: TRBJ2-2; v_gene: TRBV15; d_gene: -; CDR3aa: CATSDERELFF; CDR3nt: TGTGCCACCTCAGACGAGCGGGAGCTGTTTTTT
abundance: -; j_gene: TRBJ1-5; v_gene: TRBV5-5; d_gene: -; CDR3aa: CASSFVAGRENQPQHF; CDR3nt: TGTGCCAGCAGCTTTGTCGCGGGACGGGAAAATCAGCCCCAGCATTTT
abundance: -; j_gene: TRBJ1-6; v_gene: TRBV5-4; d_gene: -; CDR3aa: CASSFSGSGQGSPLHF; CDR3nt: TGTGCCAGCAGCTTCTCCGGGTCCGGGCAGGGATCACCCCTCCACTTT
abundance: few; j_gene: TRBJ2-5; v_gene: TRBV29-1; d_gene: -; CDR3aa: CSVEEGRRAQYF; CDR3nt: TGCAGCGTTGAAGAGGGCCGCCGGGCCCAGTACTTC
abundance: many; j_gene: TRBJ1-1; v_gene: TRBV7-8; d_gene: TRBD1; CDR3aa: CASSVDRGAEAFF; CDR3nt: TGTGCCAGCAGCGTGGACAGGGGGGCTGAAGCTTTCTTT
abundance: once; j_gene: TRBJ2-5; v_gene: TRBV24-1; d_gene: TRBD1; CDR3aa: CATSDLVRGSETQYF; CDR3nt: TGTGCCACCAGTGATTTGGTCAGGGGGAGCGAGACCCAGTACTTC
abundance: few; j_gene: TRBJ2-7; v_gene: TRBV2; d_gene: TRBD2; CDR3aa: CASSEPNRGTSGSYEQYF; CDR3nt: TGTGCCAGCAGCGAGCCCAATCGCGGGACTAGCGGATCCTACGAGCAGTACTTC
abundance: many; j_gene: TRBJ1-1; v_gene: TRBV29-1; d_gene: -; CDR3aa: CSVEAGMNTEAFF; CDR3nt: TGCAGCGTTGAGGCAGGAATGAACACTGAAGCTTTCTTT
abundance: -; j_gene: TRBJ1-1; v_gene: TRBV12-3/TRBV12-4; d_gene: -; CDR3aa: CASSRRPGTAPEAFF; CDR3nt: TGTGCCAGCAGTCGCAGACCAGGGACGGCCCCTGAAGCTTTCTTT
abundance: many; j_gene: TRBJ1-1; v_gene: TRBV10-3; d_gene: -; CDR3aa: CAIRRGQDTEAFF; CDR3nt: TGTGCCATCAGGAGGGGCCAGGACACTGAAGCTTTCTTT
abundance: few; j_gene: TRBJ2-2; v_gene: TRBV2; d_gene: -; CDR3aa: CASGPRDRGANTGELFF; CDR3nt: TGTGCCAGCGGTCCACGGGACCGCGGCGCGAACACCGGGGAGCTGTTTTTT
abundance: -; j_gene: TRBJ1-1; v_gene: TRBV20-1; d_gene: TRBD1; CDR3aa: CSAAGQVRGHTEAFF; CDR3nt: TGCAGTGCTGCCGGACAGGTCAGGGGGCACACTGAAGCTTTCTTT
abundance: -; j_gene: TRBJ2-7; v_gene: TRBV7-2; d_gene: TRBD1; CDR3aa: CASRTGTGGPEQYF; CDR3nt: TGTGCCAGCAGAACCGGGACAGGGGGCCCCGAGCAGTACTTC
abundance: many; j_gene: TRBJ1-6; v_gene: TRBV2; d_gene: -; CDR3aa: CASSGPGALHF; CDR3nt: TGTGCCAGCAGCGGACCGGGGGCCCTCCACTTT
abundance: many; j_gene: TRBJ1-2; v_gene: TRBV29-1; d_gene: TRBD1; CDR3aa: CSVDRITGTGNYGYTF; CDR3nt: TGCAGCGTTGACAGGATCACCGGGACAGGAAACTATGGCTACACCTTC
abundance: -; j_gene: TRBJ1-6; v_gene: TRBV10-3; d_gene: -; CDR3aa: CASAAGGRINSPLHF; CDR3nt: TGTGCCAGCGCCGCGGGGGGGCGCATTAATTCACCCCTCCACTTT
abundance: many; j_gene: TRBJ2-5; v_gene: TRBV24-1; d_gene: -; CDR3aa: CATSDPGREYQETQYF; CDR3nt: TGTGCCACCAGTGACCCGGGAAGGGAGTACCAAGAGACCCAGTACTTC
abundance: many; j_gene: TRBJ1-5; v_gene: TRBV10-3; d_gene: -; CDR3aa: CAITPDLNQPQHF; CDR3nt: TGTGCCATCACCCCGGACCTAAATCAGCCCCAGCATTTT
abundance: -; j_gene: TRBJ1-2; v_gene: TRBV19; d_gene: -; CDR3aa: CAWSRTDGYYGYTF; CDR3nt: TGTGCCTGGAGTAGAACGGACGGGTACTATGGCTACACCTTC
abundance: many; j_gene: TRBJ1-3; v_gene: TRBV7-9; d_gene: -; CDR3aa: CASSLVTGRDF; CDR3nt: TGTGCCAGCAGCTTAGTGACCGGAAGGGATTTT
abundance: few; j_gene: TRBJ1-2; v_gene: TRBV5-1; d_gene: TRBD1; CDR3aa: CASSSGTGSDGYTF; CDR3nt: TGCGCCAGCAGCTCCGGGACAGGGTCCGATGGCTACACCTTC
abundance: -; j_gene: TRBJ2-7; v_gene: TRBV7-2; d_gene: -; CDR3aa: CASGYSRVLVTEQYF; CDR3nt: TGTGCCAGCGGTTACTCAAGGGTACTGGTTACCGAGCAGTACTTC
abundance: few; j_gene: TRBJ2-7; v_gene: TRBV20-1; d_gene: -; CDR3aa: CSARGHTSTYEQYF; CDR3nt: TGCAGTGCTAGAGGACACACCTCTACCTACGAGCAGTACTTC
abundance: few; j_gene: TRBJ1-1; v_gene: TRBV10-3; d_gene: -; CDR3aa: CASSYSFSTGTTEAFF; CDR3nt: TGTGCCAGCAGTTACTCTTTTAGTACAGGGACGACTGAAGCTTTCTTT
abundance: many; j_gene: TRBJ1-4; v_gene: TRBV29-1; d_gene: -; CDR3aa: CSAMTGLNEKLFF; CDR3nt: TGCAGCGCTATGACAGGCCTCAACGAAAAACTGTTTTTT
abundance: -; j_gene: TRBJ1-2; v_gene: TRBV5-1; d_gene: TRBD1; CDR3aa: CASSLGIQGSWYGYTF; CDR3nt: TGCGCCAGCAGCTTGGGGATACAGGGGAGCTGGTATGGCTACACCTTC
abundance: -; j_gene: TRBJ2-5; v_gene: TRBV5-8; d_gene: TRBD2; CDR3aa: CASSVGLPMETQYF; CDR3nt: TGTGCCAGCAGCGTGGGACTACCCATGGAGACCCAGTACTTC